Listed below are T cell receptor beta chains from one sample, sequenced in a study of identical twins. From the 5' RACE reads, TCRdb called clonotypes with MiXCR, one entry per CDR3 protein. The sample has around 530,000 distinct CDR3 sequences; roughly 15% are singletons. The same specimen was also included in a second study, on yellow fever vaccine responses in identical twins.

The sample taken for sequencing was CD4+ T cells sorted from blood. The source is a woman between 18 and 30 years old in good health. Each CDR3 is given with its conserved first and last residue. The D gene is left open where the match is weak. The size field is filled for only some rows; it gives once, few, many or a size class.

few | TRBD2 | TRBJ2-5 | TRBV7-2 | TGTGCCAGCAGCTTAGGGGTAGCGGGAGGAGAGACCCAGTACTTC | CASSLGVAGGETQYF
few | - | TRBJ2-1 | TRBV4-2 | TGTGCCAGCAGCCAAGAAGCGGAGGCCTACAATGAGCAGTTCTTC | CASSQEAEAYNEQFF
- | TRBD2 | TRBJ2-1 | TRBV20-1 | TGCAGTGCTTGGAGTCGGGCTCGACTAGCGGCAATCAATGAGCAGTTCTTC | CSAWSRARLAAINEQFF
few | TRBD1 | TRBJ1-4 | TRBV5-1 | TGCGCCAGCAGCGGTGGGACAGGGGGGGAGGAAAAACTGTTTTTT | CASSGGTGGEEKLFF
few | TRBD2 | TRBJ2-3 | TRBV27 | TGTGCCAGCAACTTTCTAGCGGGGAGCACAGATACGCAGTATTTT | CASNFLAGSTDTQYF
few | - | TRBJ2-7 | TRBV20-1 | TGCAGTGCCCGCTCTCGGGACTGGAGTATCGAGCAGTACTTC | CSARSRDWSIEQYF
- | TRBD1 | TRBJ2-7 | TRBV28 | TGTGCCAGCAGTCGGGCGGGACAGGGGCGCGAGCAGTACTTC | CASSRAGQGREQYF
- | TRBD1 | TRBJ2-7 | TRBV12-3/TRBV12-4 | TGTGCCAGCAGCAAAAAAGCAGGACAGGGGCACGAGCAGTACTTC | CASSKKAGQGHEQYF
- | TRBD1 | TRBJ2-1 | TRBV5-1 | TGCGCCAGCAGCAAAGCCGGGACAGAATACAATGAGCAGTTCTTC | CASSKAGTEYNEQFF
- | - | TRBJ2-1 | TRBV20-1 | TGCAGTGCTCGGAAAGGGACCCTCAATGAGCAGTTCTTC | CSARKGTLNEQFF
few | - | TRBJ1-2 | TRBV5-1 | TGCGCCAGCAGCTTGGGGGACTTCTATGGCTACACCTTC | CASSLGDFYGYTF
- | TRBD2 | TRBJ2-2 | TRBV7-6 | TGTGCCAGCAGCCTACTTATTGGTATTAGCGGGAGTCATGTCACCGGGGAGCTGTTTTTT | CASSLLIGISGSHVTGELFF
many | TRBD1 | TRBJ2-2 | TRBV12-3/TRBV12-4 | TGTGCCAGCAAGGCCGGGACAGGGTCCGTCGGGGAGCTGTTTTTT | CASKAGTGSVGELFF
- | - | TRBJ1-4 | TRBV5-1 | TGCGCCAGCAGCTTCGACAGTGGAAATGAAAAACTGTTTTTT | CASSFDSGNEKLFF
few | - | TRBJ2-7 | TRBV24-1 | TGTGCCACCAGCACCCGGGACATGAACTACGAGCAGTACTTC | CATSTRDMNYEQYF
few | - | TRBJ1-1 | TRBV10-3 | TGTGCCATCACCCGTGGCACTGAAGCTTTCTTT | CAITRGTEAFF
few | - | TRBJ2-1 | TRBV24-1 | TGTGCCACCAGTGGGTCTGGCGGTTACTCCTACAATGAGCAGTTCTTC | CATSGSGGYSYNEQFF
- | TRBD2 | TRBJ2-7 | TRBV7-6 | TGTGCCAGCAGCTTTAGCGGGCTATACGAGCAGTACTTC | CASSFSGLYEQYF
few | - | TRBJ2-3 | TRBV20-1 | TGCAGTGGTATAAGGGGTGGGTACACAGATACGCAGTATTTT | CSGIRGGYTDTQYF
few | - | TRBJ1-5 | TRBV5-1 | TGCGCCAGCAGTAAGGAGCCTAATCAGCCCCAGCATTTT | CASSKEPNQPQHF
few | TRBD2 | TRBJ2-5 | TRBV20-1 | TGCAGTGCTAGGGGGACTAGCGGGGGAGAGACCCAGTACTTC | CSARGTSGGETQYF
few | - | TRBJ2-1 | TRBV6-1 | TGTGCCACTAGCGTACTGGCTGGGGGCAATGAGCAGTTCTTC | CATSVLAGGNEQFF
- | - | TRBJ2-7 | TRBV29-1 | TGCAGCGTTGTAGGGCAGGGTGGCAACGAGCAGTACTTC | CSVVGQGGNEQYF
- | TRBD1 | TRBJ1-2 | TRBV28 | TGTGCCAGCAGTTTCAATGGAGGGGGCTCTAACTATGGCTACACCTTC | CASSFNGGGSNYGYTF
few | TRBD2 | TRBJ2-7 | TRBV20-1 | TGCAGTGCTAACTTAGCGGGAGGGCCCCACGAGCAGTACTTC | CSANLAGGPHEQYF
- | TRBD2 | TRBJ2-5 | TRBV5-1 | TGCGCCAGCAGCTCCCCGTGGACTAGCTTTCTCTCCTCATTCCTCCAAGAGACCCAGTACTTC | CASSSPWTSFLSSFLQETQYF
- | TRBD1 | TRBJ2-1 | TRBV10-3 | TGTGCCATCAGTGAGTCGTTACAACTACAACAGGGGGCTCACTACAATGAGCAGTTCTTC | CAISESLQLQQGAHYNEQFF
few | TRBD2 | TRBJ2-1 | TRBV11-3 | TGTGCCAGCAGCTCCGGGACTAGCGGGGTGAATGAGCAGTTCTTC | CASSSGTSGVNEQFF
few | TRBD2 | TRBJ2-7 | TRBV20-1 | TGCAGTGCTAGACCCAGGGGACTAGCGGCGTACTACGAGCAGTACTTC | CSARPRGLAAYYEQYF
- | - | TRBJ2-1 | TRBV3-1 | TGTGCCAGCAGCCACAGGGTCCCCAGCTCCTACAATGAGCAGTTCTTC | CASSHRVPSSYNEQFF
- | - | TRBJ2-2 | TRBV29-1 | TGCAGCGTTGAGGAAGGGGGTCTCGGGGAGCTGTTTTTT | CSVEEGGLGELFF
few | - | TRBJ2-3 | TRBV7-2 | TGTGCCAGCAGGGAACCTAGCGTCGGCACAGATACGCAGTATTTT | CASREPSVGTDTQYF
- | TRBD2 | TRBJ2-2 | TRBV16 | TGTGCCAGCAGCCAAGCGGGAGGGCCCTCCGGGGAGCTGTTTTTT | CASSQAGGPSGELFF
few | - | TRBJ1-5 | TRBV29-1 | TGCAGCGTAGGGGCCGCCAATCAGCCCCAGCATTTT | CSVGAANQPQHF
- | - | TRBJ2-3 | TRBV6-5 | TGTGCCAGCAGTTACTCGCTTGTCACTAGCACAGATACGCAGTATTTT | CASSYSLVTSTDTQYF
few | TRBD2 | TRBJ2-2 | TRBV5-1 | TGCGCCAGCAGCTTGGGAGCGGGGGCCTCGAACACCGGGGAGCTGTTTTTT | CASSLGAGASNTGELFF
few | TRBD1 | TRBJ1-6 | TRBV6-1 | TGTGCCAGCAGAAGACCGGGACAGGGTGGTTCACCCCTCCACTTT | CASRRPGQGGSPLHF
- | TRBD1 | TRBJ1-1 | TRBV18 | TGTGCCAGCTCACTTTCGAGGACAGGGTTGAACACTGAAGCTTTCTTT | CASSLSRTGLNTEAFF
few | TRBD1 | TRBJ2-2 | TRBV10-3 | TGTGCCAGGGGACAGGGCACCGGGGAGCTGTTTTTT | CARGQGTGELFF
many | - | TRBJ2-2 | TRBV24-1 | TGTGCCACCAGTGACACGGGACCCCCCCGAACCGGGGAGCTGTTTTTT | CATSDTGPPRTGELFF
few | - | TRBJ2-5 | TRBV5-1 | TGCGCCAGCAGCCAAGGACCTGTTGGGACCCAGTACTTC | CASSQGPVGTQYF